This T cell receptor beta chain was profiled in a study of cytomegalovirus exposure and HLA in healthy donors. The V gene's germline CDR1 is MRHNA and CDR2 SNTAGT. The CDR3 has 14 residues. A single count supports this clone. Primers included in the PCR were 60 Vbeta and 13 Jbeta primers. Sequencing was performed with immunoSEQ multiplex PCR; in TCRdb, only in-frame clones are kept and a portion is missing. The sample gives some 120,000 clones, less than 85% of which show up once; 1.2% is in the top ten. These donors, healthy bone marrow donors, were studied. The receptor was isolated from a female donor in good health and CMV-seronegative. This chain links TRBV6-4 with TRBJ2-5, with TRBD1 matching over 9 bases. The last part of the DNA fits TRBJ2-7 better; the J call may be wrong. The sequencing sample was made of PBMCs. The CDR3 sequence: CASSDRTGGDEQYF. DNA of the CDR3: TGTGCCAGCAGTGACCGAACAGGGGGCGACGAGCAGTACTTC.